Only a few counts were recorded for the clone carrying this TCR beta chain. What it recognizes is unknown. UMIs and sample barcodes were carried by the TCR alpha and TCR beta cDNA libraries that 5'RACE produced using constant-segment primers. Using its own MiXCR run on the 5' RACE reads, TCRdb lists one record per CDR3 protein. The data hold around 220,000 distinct CDR3 sequences, with over 15% observed a single time. The data were taken from a study of T-cell memory formation after mild COVID-19. Study-wide context: Clusters of TCRs were largely donor specific. Study-level findings and limits: The CD4+ clones that contracted clustered mainly within CM and EM, and the CD8+ clones concentrated in EMRA. The appearance of some responding clones in pre-infection memory suggested that cross-reactive memory joined.

Germline CDR1 SGDLS, CDR2 YYNGEE. The CDR3 spans 14 residues. V gave up 0 bases and J gave up 4 bases, with 10 bases separating them. The chain links TRBV9 to TRBJ1-2, with D uncertain. The sequence came from a man between 18 and 35 years old who had mild COVID-19 (a few samples of this study predate the infection). Cell type and time point are not known. The specimen was PBMCs or a T cell subset sorted from them (not recorded which). The CDR3 spells CASSVVGQPYGYTF. The CDR3 nucleotides read TGTGCCAGCAGCGTAGTGGGTCAGCCCTATGGCTACACCTTC.